The subject of this entry is one TCR beta chain. Its target is unknown. This sample was included in a study of vaccination and CD4 T cells after COVID-19. Study as a whole: Timing of post-vaccine sample collection was a median about 72 days after dose two, with a range of 14 to 241.

The treatment denotes: approximately nine-day PBMC culture with coronavirus spike peptide pools or control peptides (ViraFEST assay). An Oncomine TCR Beta short-read assay was used to sequence the DNA from cultured CD4+ T cells. TCRdb re-called the PCR reads with MiXCR, one entry per CDR3 protein. The profile covers 27,000 or so distinct CDR3 sequences, with 49% appearing a single time and roughly 6.1% taken by the ten largest. Sample: CD4+ T cells from blood, cultured in vitro. The TCR was taken from a human donor who had recovered from COVID-19.

In nucleotides, the CDR3 is TGTGCCAGCAGCTCGAGGGCAGGGGGGAACACTGAAGCTTTCTTT. It encodes CASSSRAGGNTEAFF. This chain connects TRBV7-9 to TRBJ1-1, with 7 positions matching TRBD1. Trimming took 4 bases from V and 1 from J; bases not matched to a gene: 6. This CDR3 is built from 15 residues. CDR1 is SEHNR, CDR2 FQNEAQ, per germline (reference sequence). The variable domain in full, completed from reference TRBV7-9 and TRBJ1-1, reads DTGVSQNPRHKITKRGQNVTFRCDPISEHNRLYWYRQTLGQGPEFLTYFQNEAQLEKSRLLSDRFSAERPKGSFSTLEIQRTEQGDSAMYLCASSSRAGGNTEAFFGQGTRLTVV.